This record covers a single TCR beta chain. Its specific antigen is unknown. No base-level quality is on record; no much larger clone is a single base apart. The immunoSEQ Assay, a bias-controlled multiplex PCR, was used to amplify TCRbeta CDR3 regions from genomic DNA. The original pipeline was this. The number of nucleated cells in each sample was estimated from the amplification of reference gene primers within the assay. To quantify the absolute abundance of each unique TCRbeta CDR3 rearrangement, sequence reads were collapsed and filtered. Productive Simpson clonality was computed per sample as the square root of Simpson's diversity index over productive rearrangements. TCRdb carries this immuneACCESS record with in-frame sequences only. Its versions omit some clonotypes, under half of them owing to an unresolved V gene in the studies checked, with the rest unexplained. For V, J and clone size, that table is used; D and trimming come from the DNA. The sample table lists roughly 83,000 clones, around 87% of them with a count of one. Approximately 8% of the sample goes to the ten largest clones.

Collaborating institutions collected whole blood in K2EDTA tubes following their own protocols. For TCRbeta analysis, collaborator samples were shipped as frozen whole blood, as isolated PBMCs, or as DNA extracted from either sample type. The CDR3 runs 13 residues from the cysteine to the phenylalanine. Only the CDR3 region is kept as DNA, spanning 39 bases read in frame from base 1. Sequences SGHVS (CDR1) and FNYEAQ (CDR2) are obtained from the germline V gene. After removal of 5 bases from V and 4 bases from J, the junction retains 4 bases not matched to a gene. The sample originates from a study of blood T cell repertoires in COVID-19 (TCRdb year 2020). Context from the whole study: Samples from collaborators originated in the United States, Italy and Spain and spanned both the acute and convalescent phases of COVID-19. The material from the prospective study consisted of cDNA or gDNA derived from T cells, B-cell-depleted T cells, or PBMCs. Deeply sampled blood TCRbeta repertoires from subjects exposed to, actively infected with, or recovered from COVID-19 were included in the dataset. The repertoires were released in a freely available public database meant as a resource for research on the immune response to SARS-CoV-2. The samples were drawn from two sources: the first 160 participants of the ongoing ImmuneRACE study, and over 950 subjects contributed by 6 global collaborators. The sample metadata nearly always contained a de-identified subject ID, COVID-19 status, age in years and sex. HLA class I and class II types, where available, came from metadata supplied by the sample provider rather than from assay-based typing.

Overall study results and their limits: How much clinical and demographic metadata was included differed by source and by participant, and the metadata was provided uncurated.

Source material: peripheral blood. The clonotype comes from an elderly man with active or convalescent COVID-19. Here the chain combines TRBV7-6 and TRBJ1-1; 7 bases in the middle match TRBD1. The CDR3 amino acid sequence is: CASSPRQGTEAFF. The DNA reads TGTGCCAGCAGCCCCCGACAGGGCACTGAAGCTTTCTTT.